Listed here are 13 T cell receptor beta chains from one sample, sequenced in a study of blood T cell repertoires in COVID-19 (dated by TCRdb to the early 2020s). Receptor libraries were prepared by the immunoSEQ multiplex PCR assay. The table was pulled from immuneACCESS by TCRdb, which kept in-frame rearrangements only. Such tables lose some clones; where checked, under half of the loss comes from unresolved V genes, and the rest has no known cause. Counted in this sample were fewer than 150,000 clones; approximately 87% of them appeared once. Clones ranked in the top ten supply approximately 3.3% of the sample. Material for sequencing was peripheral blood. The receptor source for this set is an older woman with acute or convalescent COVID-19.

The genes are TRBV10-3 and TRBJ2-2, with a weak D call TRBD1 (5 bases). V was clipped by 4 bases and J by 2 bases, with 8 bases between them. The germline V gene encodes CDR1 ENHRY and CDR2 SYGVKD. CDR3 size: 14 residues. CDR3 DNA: TGTGCCATCAGTGCCCAGGGAAACACCGGGGAGCTGTTTTTT. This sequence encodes CAISAQGNTGELFF.

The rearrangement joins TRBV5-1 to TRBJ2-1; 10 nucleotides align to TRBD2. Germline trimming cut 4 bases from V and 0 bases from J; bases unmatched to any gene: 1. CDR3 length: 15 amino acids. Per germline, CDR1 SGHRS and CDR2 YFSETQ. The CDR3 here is CASSEREGSYNEQFF. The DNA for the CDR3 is TGCGCCAGCAGCGAGCGGGAGGGCTCCTACAATGAGCAGTTCTTC.

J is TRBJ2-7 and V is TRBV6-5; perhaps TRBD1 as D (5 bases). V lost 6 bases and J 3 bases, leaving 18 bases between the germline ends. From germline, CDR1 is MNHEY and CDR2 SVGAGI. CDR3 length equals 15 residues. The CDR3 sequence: CASRGPSGLDYEQYF. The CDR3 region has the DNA TGTGCCAGCAGGGGGCCATCGGGTTTGGACTACGAGCAGTACTTC.

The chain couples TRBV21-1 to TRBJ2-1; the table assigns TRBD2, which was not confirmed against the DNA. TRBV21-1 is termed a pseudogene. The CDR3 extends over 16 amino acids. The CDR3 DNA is TGTGCCAGCAGCAAGGGCGGGAAGGGGTCCTACAATGAGCAGTTCTTC. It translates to CASSKGGKGSYNEQFF.

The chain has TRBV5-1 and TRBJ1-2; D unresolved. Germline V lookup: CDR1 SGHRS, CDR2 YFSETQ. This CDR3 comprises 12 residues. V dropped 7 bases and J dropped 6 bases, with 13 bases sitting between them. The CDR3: CASRLQDDGYTF. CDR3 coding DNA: TGCGCCAGCCGGTTGCAGGATGATGGCTACACCTTC.

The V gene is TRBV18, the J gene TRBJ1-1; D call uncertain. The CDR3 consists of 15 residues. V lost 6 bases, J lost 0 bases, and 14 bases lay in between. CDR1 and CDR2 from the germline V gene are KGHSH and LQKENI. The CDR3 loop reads CASSPSRRMNTEAFF. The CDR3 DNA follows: TGTGCCAGCTCTCCCAGCCGCAGGATGAACACTGAAGCTTTCTTT. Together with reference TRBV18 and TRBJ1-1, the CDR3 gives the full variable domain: NAGVMQNPRHLVRRRGQEARLRCSPMKGHSHVYWYRQLPEEGLKFMVYLQKENIIDESGMPKERFSAEFPKEGPSILRIQQVVRGDSAAYFCASSPSRRMNTEAFFGQGTRLTVV.

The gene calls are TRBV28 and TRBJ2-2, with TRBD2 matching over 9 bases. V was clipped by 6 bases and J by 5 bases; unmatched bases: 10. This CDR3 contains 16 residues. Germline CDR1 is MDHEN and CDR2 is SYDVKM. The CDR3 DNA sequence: TGTGCCAGCAGCTTCTTAGCGGGAGCAAGGACCGGGGAGCTGTTTTTT. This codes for CASSFLAGARTGELFF.

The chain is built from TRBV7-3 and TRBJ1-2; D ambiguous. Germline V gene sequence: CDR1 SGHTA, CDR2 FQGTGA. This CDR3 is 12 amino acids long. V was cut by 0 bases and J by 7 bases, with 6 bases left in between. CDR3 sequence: CASSLTGVGYTF. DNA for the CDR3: TGTGCCAGCAGCTTAACGGGAGTTGGCTACACCTTC.

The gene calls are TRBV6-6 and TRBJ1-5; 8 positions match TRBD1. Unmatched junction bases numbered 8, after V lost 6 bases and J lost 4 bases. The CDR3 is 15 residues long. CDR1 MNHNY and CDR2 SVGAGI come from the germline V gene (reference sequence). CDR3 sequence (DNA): TGTGCCAGCAGACCTGACAGGGGTGGAAATCAGCCCCAGCATTTT. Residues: CASRPDRGGNQPQHF.

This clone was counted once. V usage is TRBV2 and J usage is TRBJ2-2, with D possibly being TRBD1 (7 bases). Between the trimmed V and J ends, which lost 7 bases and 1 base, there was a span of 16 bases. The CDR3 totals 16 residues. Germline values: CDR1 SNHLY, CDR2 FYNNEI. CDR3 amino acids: CASIPRGRENTGELFF. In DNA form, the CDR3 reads TGTGCCAGCATCCCAAGGGGGCGGGAGAACACCGGGGAGCTGTTTTTT.

CDR3 amino acids: CASIRGRSSYNEQFF. The CDR3 DNA is TGTGCCAGCATTCGAGGAAGGAGCTCCTACAATGAGCAGTTCTTC. This sequence joins TRBV2 and TRBJ2-1; D is undetermined. Deletions cut 7 bases from V and 0 bases from J, with 13 bases between. The germline CDR1 and CDR2 sequences are SNHLY and FYNNEI. CDR3 length: 15 residues.

The CDR3: CASSPTSGSGAQYF. The DNA of the CDR3 is TGCGCCAGCAGCCCCACTAGCGGTAGCGGGGCCCAGTACTTC. The chain links TRBV5-1 to TRBJ2-5, with TRBD2 identical over 8 bases. Germline CDR1 and CDR2: SGHRS and YFSETQ. The junction had 11 bases not matched to a gene; V was cut back by 4 bases and J by 9 bases. The CDR3 is 14 amino acids.

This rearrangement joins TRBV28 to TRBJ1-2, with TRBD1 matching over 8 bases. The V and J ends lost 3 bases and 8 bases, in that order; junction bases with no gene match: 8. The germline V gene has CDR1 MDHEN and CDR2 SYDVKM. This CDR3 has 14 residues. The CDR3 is CASSLIDRGGGYTF. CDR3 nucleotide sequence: TGTGCCAGCAGTTTGATTGACAGGGGCGGAGGCTACACCTTC.